This TCR beta chain was identified during a study of blood T cell repertoires in COVID-19. Study overall: Whether acute or convalescent, the COVID-19 samples came from the United States, Italy and Spain. PBMCs, B-cell-depleted T cells, or T cells were the source of the cDNA or gDNA that made up the material.

This CDR3 is built from 15 residues. CDR1 is MGHDK, CDR2 SYGVNS, per germline. J was trimmed by 5 bases and V by 5 bases; bases with no gene match: 5. Profiling relied on immunoSEQ multiplex PCR, and the TCRdb table lists in-frame clones only, not all of them. The data show 650,000 to 800,000 clones, with 85% to 90% seen just once and roughly 0.25% held by the top ten. The chain employs TRBV25-1 and TRBJ1-6; 8 bases line up with TRBD1. The clonotype comes from a woman aged 18 to 35 with acute or convalescent COVID-19. Sequenced material: peripheral blood. The CDR3 is CASSPMDRDNSPLHF. Here the CDR3 DNA reads TGTGCCAGCAGTCCAATGGACAGGGATAATTCACCCCTCCACTTT.